This T cell receptor beta chain was documented in a study of T cells in Graves' hyperthyroidism and ophthalmopathy. Study-wide background: Before treatment of any kind, peripheral blood was taken at initial diagnosis. General study points: In simple terms, a model built on 13 V-J features told ophthalmopathy apart from stable hyperthyroidism.

In its sample, this clonotype was seen a few times. The target antigen is unknown. The ends lost 0 bases at V and 2 bases at J; junction bases unmatched: 12. The germline V gene has CDR1 SGHVS and CDR2 FNYEAQ. The CDR3 runs 18 residues. Researchers amplified the TCR beta CDR3 regions from RNA transcripts. Initially, a first-round RT-PCR of the TCR CDR3 employed the HTBI primer set. TCRdb re-analysed the multiplex PCR reads in MiXCR, keeping a single row per CDR3 protein. The sample consists of hundreds of thousands of distinct CDR3 sequences, more than 15% of them appearing once. Researchers barred patients who had uncontrolled infection, other autoimmune disease, pregnancy or lactation. Fresh peripheral blood, around 10 ml, yielded the PBMCs.

The clonotype originates from a woman aged 18-35 years with Graves' ophthalmopathy. The rearrangement joins TRBV7-6 to TRBJ2-5; 7 bases fit TRBD1. Sequencing input: blood. The CDR3 nucleotides are TGTGCCAGCAGCTTAGCCACCAGTAGGGGGCTGGCACAAGAGACCCAGTACTTC. It translates to CASSLATSRGLAQETQYF.